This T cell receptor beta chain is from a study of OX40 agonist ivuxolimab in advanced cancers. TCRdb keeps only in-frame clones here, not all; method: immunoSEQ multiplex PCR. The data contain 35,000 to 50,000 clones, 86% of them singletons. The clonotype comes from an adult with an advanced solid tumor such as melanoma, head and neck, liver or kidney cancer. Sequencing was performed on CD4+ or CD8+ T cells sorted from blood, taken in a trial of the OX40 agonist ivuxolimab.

Here the CDR3 DNA reads TGTGCCAGCAAACCGGGACAGGGGGCTGGAGATACGCAGTATTTT. Protein: CASKPGQGAGDTQYF. The chain employs TRBV6-1 and TRBJ2-3; 12 bases fit TRBD1. In germline, CDR1 is MNHNS, CDR2 SASEGT. V shed 7 bases, J shed 5 bases, and the junction held 7 bases outside the gene matches. The CDR3 has 15 residues.